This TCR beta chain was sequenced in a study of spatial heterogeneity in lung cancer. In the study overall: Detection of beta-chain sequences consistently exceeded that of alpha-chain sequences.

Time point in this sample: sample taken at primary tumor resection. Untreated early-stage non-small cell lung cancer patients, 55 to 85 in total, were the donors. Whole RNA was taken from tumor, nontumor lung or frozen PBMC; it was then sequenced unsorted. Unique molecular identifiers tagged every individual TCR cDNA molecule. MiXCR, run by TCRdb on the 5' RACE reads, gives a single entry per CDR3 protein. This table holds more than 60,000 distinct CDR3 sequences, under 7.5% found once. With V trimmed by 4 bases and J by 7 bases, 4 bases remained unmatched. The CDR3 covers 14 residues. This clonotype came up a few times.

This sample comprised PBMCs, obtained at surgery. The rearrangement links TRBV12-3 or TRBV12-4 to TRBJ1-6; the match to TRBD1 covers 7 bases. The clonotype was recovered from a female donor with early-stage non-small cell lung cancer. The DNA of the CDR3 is TGTGCCAGCAGTTCAGAGACAGGGAATTCACCCCTCCACTTT. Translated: CASSSETGNSPLHF.